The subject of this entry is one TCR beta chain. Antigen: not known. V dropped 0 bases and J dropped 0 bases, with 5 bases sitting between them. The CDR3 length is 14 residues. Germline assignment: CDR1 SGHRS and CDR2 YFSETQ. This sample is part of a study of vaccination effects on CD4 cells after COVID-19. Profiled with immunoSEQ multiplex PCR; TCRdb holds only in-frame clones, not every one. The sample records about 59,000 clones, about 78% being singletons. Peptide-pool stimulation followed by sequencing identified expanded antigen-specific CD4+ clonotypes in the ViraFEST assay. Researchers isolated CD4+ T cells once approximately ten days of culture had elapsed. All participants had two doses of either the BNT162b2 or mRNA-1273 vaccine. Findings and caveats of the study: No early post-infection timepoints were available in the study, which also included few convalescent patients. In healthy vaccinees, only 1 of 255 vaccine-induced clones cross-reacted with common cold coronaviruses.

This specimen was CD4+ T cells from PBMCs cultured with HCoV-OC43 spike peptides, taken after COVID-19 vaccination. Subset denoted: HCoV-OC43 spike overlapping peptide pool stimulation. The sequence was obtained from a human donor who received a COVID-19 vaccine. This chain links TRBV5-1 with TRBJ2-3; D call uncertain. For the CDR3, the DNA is TGCGCCAGCAGCTTGGATTCTAGCACAGATACGCAGTATTTT. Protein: CASSLDSSTDTQYF.